This TCR beta chain was retrieved from a study of shared clonotypes between healthy human individuals. Background on the study: A donor's plate count was three for CD4 naive and three for CD4 memory; CD8 naive had two and CD8 memory one. Study findings and constraints: It was anticipated that sequencing depth would influence how many clonotypes donors shared. When compared with the clonotypes that were shared by all four sorted-subset donors, the non-shared clonotypes turned out to have lower generation probabilities. Owing to a small donor count, the genetic and exposure-history diversity represented was limited.

As to this clone: Antigen unknown.

CD8 cells classed as naive were CD45RO-negative and positively selected for CCR7, excluding terminally differentiated effector memory CD45RA+ cells. Method: immunoSEQ multiplex PCR; TCRdb's copy keeps in-frame clones and lacks some. The data show about 2.1 million clones, with approximately 92% seen just once and over 1.5% held by the top ten. CDR1 SGHRS and CDR2 YFSETQ come from the germline V gene. V lost 3 bases and J lost 2, with 15 bases in between. The CDR3 runs to 15 residues. This chain uses TRBV5-1 with TRBJ2-7; D not resolved. Material: naive CD8+ T cells from PBMCs. The sequence was obtained from a man aged 18 to 30 in good health. Some clones in this sample may be carry-over from other donors' samples. CDR3 in amino acids: CASSSVADAAYEQYF. The DNA of the CDR3 is TGCGCCAGCAGCTCGGTGGCGGATGCTGCCTACGAGCAGTACTTC.